This T cell receptor beta chain was sequenced for a study of siplizumab effects on memory and regulatory T cells. TCRdb keeps only in-frame clones here, not all; method: immunoSEQ multiplex PCR. The sample consists of some 100,000 clones, over 95% of them appearing once. Turning to this clone: Its antigen is as yet unknown.

Findings and limits, study-wide: Assignment to unstimulated subsets succeeded for only a minor fraction of the alloreactive clones. Major contributors to the alloresponse seemed to be naive T cells, which also appeared more diverse than memory cells. Phenotypic classification as naive or memory proved unattainable for roughly 75-97% of proliferating CD4+ or CD8+ clones.

Germline V lookup: CDR1 SQVTM, CDR2 ANQGSEA. Germline trimming cut 4 bases from V and 3 bases from J; bases unmatched to any gene: 3. There are 14 residues in the CDR3. This sequence originates from a human donor in good health. The chain carries TRBV29-1 and TRBJ2-7, with 13 positions matching TRBD2. The sample consisted of naive CD4+ T cells sorted from blood. The CDR3 loop reads CSVGLAGGRYEQYF. In nucleotides, the CDR3 is TGCAGCGTTGGACTAGCGGGGGGCCGCTACGAGCAGTACTTC.